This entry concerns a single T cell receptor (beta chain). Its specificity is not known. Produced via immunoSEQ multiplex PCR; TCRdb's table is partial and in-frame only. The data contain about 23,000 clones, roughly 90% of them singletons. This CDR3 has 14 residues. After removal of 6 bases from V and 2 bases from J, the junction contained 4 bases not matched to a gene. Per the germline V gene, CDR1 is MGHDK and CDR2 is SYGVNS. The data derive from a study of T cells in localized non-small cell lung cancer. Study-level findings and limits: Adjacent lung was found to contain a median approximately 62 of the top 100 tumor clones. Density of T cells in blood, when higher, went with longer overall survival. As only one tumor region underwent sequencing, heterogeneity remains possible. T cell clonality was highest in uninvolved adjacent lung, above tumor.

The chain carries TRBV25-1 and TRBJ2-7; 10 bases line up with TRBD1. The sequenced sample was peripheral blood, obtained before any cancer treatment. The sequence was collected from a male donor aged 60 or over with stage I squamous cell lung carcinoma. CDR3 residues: CASRRQGAPYEQYF. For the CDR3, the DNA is TGTGCCAGCAGGCGACAGGGGGCCCCCTACGAGCAGTACTTC.